This T cell receptor beta chain was retrieved from a study of T-cell reconstitution after alpha-beta-depleted transplantation in children. Overall study results and limits: Several patients had high TCRbeta diversity at day 60; it came from surviving recipient T cells and thymic progenitors. Roughly two months post-transplant, alpha-beta T cells reportedly originated from several hundred graft clones that had expanded. One year after transplant, T-cell counts and diversity came mostly from newly produced T cells.

The CDR3 totals 13 residues. Trimming removed 2 bases from V and 9 bases from J, with 13 bases in between. Germline lookup yields CDR1 MGHDK and CDR2 SYGVNS. This clonotype was recorded at least ten times. Its target is not known. The authors prepared the TCRbeta library with unique molecular identifiers. Each CDR3 protein is one row after TCRdb ran MiXCR on the PCR reads. The sample contains hundreds of thousands of distinct CDR3 sequences, just over 7.5% of which appear only once. The material sequenced was peripheral blood, taken 360 days after TCRalphabeta/CD19-depleted stem cell transplant. This TCR was recovered from a female patient aged 2-9 years who had a stem cell transplant for Fanconi anemia, so the T cells may come from the graft donor. This sequence joins TRBV25-1 and TRBJ1-1; D not resolved. CDR3 protein: CASSEIGESQAFF. CDR3 nucleotides: TGTGCCAGCAGTGAAATTGGGGAATCCCAAGCTTTCTTT.